The 21 T cell receptor beta chains given below trace back to one sample, sequenced in a study of T cells after yellow fever vaccination. TCRdb itself ran the 5' RACE reads through MiXCR, one entry per CDR3 protein. The sample holds around 300,000 distinct CDR3 sequences, approximately 4% seen once. Specimen: PBMCs, collected 15 days after the yellow fever booster vaccination. These receptors came from a man aged 18 to 35 who received the YFV17D yellow fever vaccine.

This clonotype was recorded many times. The J gene is TRBJ2-4, the V gene TRBV20-1, with 10 bases fitting TRBD1. Germline CDR1 DFQATT, CDR2 SNEGSKA (reference sequence). Unmatched junction bases numbered 12, after V lost 6 bases and J lost 10 bases. The CDR3 is 14 amino acids. The CDR3 loop is CSARQGAGDRIQYF. The CDR3 DNA sequence: TGCAGTGCCCGACAGGGGGCAGGGGATCGGATTCAGTACTTC.

Only a few counts were recorded for this clonotype. The rearrangement uses TRBV12-3 or TRBV12-4 and TRBJ2-1; D call uncertain. CDR3 length equals 15 residues. V was shortened by 0 bases and J by 0 bases, with 6 bases between the two germline ends. CDR3 amino acids: CASSLAVSSYNEQFF. The CDR3 nucleotides are TGTGCCAGCAGTTTAGCGGTAAGCTCCTACAATGAGCAGTTCTTC.

This clonotype was seen repeatedly, ten times or more. The chain joins TRBV20-1 to TRBJ1-2; D call uncertain. Germline values: CDR1 DFQATT, CDR2 SNEGSKA (reference sequence). The CDR3 loop spans 12 amino acids. The V end was cut by 4 bases, the J end by 3 bases, with 9 bases between. The CDR3: CSATRVDYGYTF. The CDR3 nucleotides are TGCAGTGCTACCCGGGTGGACTATGGCTACACCTTC.

This clonotype was observed a few times. The chain has TRBV20-1 and TRBJ2-1, with D perhaps matching TRBD1 or TRBD2 (5 bases each). Germline V gene sequence: CDR1 DFQATT, CDR2 SNEGSKA (reference sequence). V lost 2 bases and J lost 15, with 17 bases in between. CDR3 length equals 12 residues. CDR3 loop: CSARSRGPLRFF. The CDR3 DNA reads as TGCAGTGCTAGATCCCGGGGCCCCCTACGGTTCTTC.

This clonotype has a count of ten or more. The chain recombines TRBV10-3 with TRBJ2-7; 7 nucleotides agree with TRBD1. The CDR3 contains 15 residues. V was clipped by 6 bases and J by 2 bases; unmatched bases: 10. Germline V gene sequence: CDR1 ENHRY, CDR2 SYGVKD. The CDR3: CAISSFRGTTYEQYF. Here the CDR3 DNA reads TGTGCCATCAGCTCATTCAGGGGGACGACCTACGAGCAGTACTTC.

This clonotype was counted ten times or more. The J gene is TRBJ1-5, the V gene TRBV10-3; D gene unclear. The germline V gene encodes CDR1 ENHRY and CDR2 SYGVKD. The V gene lost 5 bases and the J gene lost 4 bases, with 9 bases spanning the gap. The CDR3 spans 13 residues. This chain's CDR3 is CAISPDGNQPQHF. DNA of the CDR3: TGTGCCATCAGTCCAGACGGGAATCAGCCCCAGCATTTT.

This clonotype was detected a few times. This chain joins TRBV7-2 and TRBJ2-1, with D possibly TRBD2 on 5 matching bases. Germline CDR1 reads SGHTA; CDR2 reads FQGNSA. The CDR3 extends over 12 amino acids. Trimming stripped 3 bases from V and 10 bases from J, with 10 bases between. The CDR3 loop reads CASSLDLGEQFF. CDR3 DNA: TGTGCCAGCAGCTTGGACTTGGGGGAGCAGTTCTTC.

The V and J genes are TRBV24-1 and TRBJ2-3; D is unresolved. Germline lookup yields CDR1 KGHDR and CDR2 SFDVKD. V lost 3 bases to trimming and J lost 1 base, with 10 bases between them. CDR3 length: 15 residues. CDR3: CATSDPGLGTDTQYF. The CDR3 nucleotides are TGTGCCACCAGTGATCCAGGCCTTGGCACAGATACGCAGTATTTT.

This clonotype was seen more than once but under ten times. The chain uses TRBV24-1 and TRBJ1-1; 8 bases line up with TRBD1. CDR3 length: 15 amino acids. The V gene's germline CDR1 is KGHDR and CDR2 SFDVKD. Trimming removed 3 bases from V and 6 bases from J; junction bases left unmatched: 8. This CDR3 is CATSDHRQGRPEAFF. CDR3 in DNA: TGTGCCACCAGTGATCACAGACAGGGGAGGCCTGAAGCTTTCTTT.

This clonotype was observed many times. The genes are TRBV11-2 and TRBJ2-5, with D possibly TRBD2 on 6 matching bases. V lost 8 bases and J lost 0, with 7 bases in between. This CDR3 region has 12 residues. In germline, CDR1 is SGHAT, CDR2 FQNNGV. The CDR3 DNA is TGTGCCAGCCGGGGGTACCAAGAGACCCAGTACTTC. This sequence encodes CASRGYQETQYF. Using reference TRBV11-2 and TRBJ2-5 for the parts outside the CDR3, the full variable domain is EAGVAQSPRYKIIEKRQSVAFWCNPISGHATLYWYQQILGQGPKLLIQFQNNGVVDDSQLPKDRFSAERLKGVDSTLKIQPAKLEDSAVYLCASRGYQETQYFGPGTRLLVL.

This clonotype was observed many times. The DNA for the CDR3 is TGTGCCATCAGTGAGCTGGGGGGCCGCGACACTGAAGCTTTCTTT. Protein: CAISELGGRDTEAFF. The chain employs TRBV10-3 and TRBJ1-1; tentative D call: TRBD1 (6 bases). V shed 2 bases and J shed 3 bases, with 13 bases lying between them. Germline CDR1 ENHRY, CDR2 SYGVKD. This CDR3 has 15 residues.

A few counts support this clonotype. This chain joins TRBV10-3 and TRBJ2-5; D ambiguous. The CDR3 covers 14 residues. Germline-derived CDR1 and CDR2 are ENHRY and SYGVKD. V lost 0 bases and J lost 0, with 5 bases in between. CDR3 sequence reads: CAISESGYQETQYF. In DNA form, the CDR3 reads TGTGCCATCAGTGAGTCGGGGTACCAAGAGACCCAGTACTTC.

At least ten counts were recorded for this clonotype. In DNA, the CDR3 is TGTGCCAGCAGTAAGAGGGGAGGGTACGAGCAGTACGTC. Its protein is CASSKRGGYEQYV. The chain links TRBV27 to TRBJ2-7; 7 bases are a match to TRBD2. Losses at the gene ends were 5 bases for V and 4 bases for J; bases not matched to a gene: 5. In germline, CDR1 is MNHEY, CDR2 SMNVEV (reference sequence). The CDR3 runs 13 residues.

This clonotype came up many times. The V gene is TRBV10-3, the J gene TRBJ1-4; 7 bases match TRBD1. There are 14 residues in the CDR3. Trimming removed 6 bases from V and 8 bases from J; junction bases left unmatched: 9. Germline CDR1 and CDR2: ENHRY and SYGVKD. The CDR3 here is CAISNSQTGEKLFF. CDR3 coding DNA: TGTGCCATCAGCAATTCCCAGACAGGGGAAAAACTGTTTTTT.

In DNA form, the CDR3 reads TGCAGTGCTTCCCTCTCCTGGGAGACCCAGTACTTC. Residues: CSASLSWETQYF. This rearrangement joins TRBV20-1 to TRBJ2-5; D not resolved. Looked up from germline, CDR1 is DFQATT and CDR2 is SNEGSKA (reference sequence). The CDR3 length is 12 residues. V lost 5 bases, J lost 5 bases, and 12 bases lay in between.

This clonotype turned up a few times. This chain joins TRBV6-2 or TRBV6-3 and TRBJ1-2, with 7 bases fitting TRBD1. Germline CDR1 MNHEY, CDR2 SVGEGT. The junction had 11 bases not matched to a gene; V was cut back by 6 bases and J by 4 bases. CDR3 length: 15 amino acids. The CDR3 nucleotides are TGTGCCAGCAGCCTCGGACAGGCTAGAGCCTATGGCTACACCTTC. Its protein is CASSLGQARAYGYTF.

The chain employs TRBV5-1 and TRBJ2-3, with D possibly being TRBD1 (6 bases). The CDR3 contains 12 residues. Germline V gives CDR1 SGHRS, CDR2 YFSETQ. The V and J ends lost 5 bases and 6 bases respectively, with 10 bases between them. This chain's CDR3 is CASRRGSDTQYF. The CDR3, as DNA: TGCGCCAGCAGAAGGGGGTCTGATACGCAGTATTTT.

This clonotype was detected many times. The CDR3 DNA sequence: TGTGCCAGCAGCCACCGGACTAGCGGGGTCCCGGATACGCAGTATTTT. Amino acids: CASSHRTSGVPDTQYF. J is TRBJ2-3 and V is TRBV5-5; 12 nucleotides agree with TRBD2. CDR1 is SGHKS, CDR2 YYEKEE, per germline (reference sequence). The CDR3 spans 16 residues. Trimming at V came to 4 bases and at J to 6 bases, leaving 9 bases not matched to a gene.

The rearrangement uses TRBV6-5 and TRBJ2-7; maybe TRBD1 (6 bases). V lost 2 bases to trimming and J lost 3 bases, with 14 bases between them. Per germline, CDR1 MNHEY and CDR2 SVGAGI. CDR3 length: 15 residues. The CDR3 DNA is TGTGCCAGCAGTTACAGCCGGGACACTCTCTACGAGCAGTACTTC. Its translation is CASSYSRDTLYEQYF.

The sample holds a few counts of this clonotype. This chain uses TRBV7-6 with TRBJ1-6; weak D call: TRBD1 (6 bases). The length of the CDR3 is 18 residues. Germline V gives CDR1 SGHVS, CDR2 FNYEAQ. The V gene lost 3 bases and the J gene lost 0 bases, with 15 bases spanning the gap. The CDR3 region is CASSFRRQDGSYNSPLHF. CDR3 nucleotides: TGTGCCAGCAGCTTTCGAAGACAGGATGGCTCCTATAATTCACCCCTCCACTTT. Supplemented by reference TRBV7-6 and TRBJ1-6, the full variable domain reads GAGVSQSPRYKVTKRGQDVALRCDPISGHVSLYWYRQALGQGPEFLTYFNYEAQQDKSGLPNDRFSAERPEGSISTLTIQRTEQRDSAMYRCASSFRRQDGSYNSPLHFGNGTRLTVT.

This clonotype was observed at least ten times. The chain combines TRBV10-3 with TRBJ1-1; D remains ambiguous. V gave up 6 bases and J gave up 0 bases, with 11 bases separating them. This CDR3 contains 14 residues. The germline V gene has CDR1 ENHRY and CDR2 SYGVKD. The DNA for the CDR3 is TGTGCCATCAGGGAGGAGGGTTTGAACACTGAAGCTTTCTTT. Translating it yields CAIREEGLNTEAFF.